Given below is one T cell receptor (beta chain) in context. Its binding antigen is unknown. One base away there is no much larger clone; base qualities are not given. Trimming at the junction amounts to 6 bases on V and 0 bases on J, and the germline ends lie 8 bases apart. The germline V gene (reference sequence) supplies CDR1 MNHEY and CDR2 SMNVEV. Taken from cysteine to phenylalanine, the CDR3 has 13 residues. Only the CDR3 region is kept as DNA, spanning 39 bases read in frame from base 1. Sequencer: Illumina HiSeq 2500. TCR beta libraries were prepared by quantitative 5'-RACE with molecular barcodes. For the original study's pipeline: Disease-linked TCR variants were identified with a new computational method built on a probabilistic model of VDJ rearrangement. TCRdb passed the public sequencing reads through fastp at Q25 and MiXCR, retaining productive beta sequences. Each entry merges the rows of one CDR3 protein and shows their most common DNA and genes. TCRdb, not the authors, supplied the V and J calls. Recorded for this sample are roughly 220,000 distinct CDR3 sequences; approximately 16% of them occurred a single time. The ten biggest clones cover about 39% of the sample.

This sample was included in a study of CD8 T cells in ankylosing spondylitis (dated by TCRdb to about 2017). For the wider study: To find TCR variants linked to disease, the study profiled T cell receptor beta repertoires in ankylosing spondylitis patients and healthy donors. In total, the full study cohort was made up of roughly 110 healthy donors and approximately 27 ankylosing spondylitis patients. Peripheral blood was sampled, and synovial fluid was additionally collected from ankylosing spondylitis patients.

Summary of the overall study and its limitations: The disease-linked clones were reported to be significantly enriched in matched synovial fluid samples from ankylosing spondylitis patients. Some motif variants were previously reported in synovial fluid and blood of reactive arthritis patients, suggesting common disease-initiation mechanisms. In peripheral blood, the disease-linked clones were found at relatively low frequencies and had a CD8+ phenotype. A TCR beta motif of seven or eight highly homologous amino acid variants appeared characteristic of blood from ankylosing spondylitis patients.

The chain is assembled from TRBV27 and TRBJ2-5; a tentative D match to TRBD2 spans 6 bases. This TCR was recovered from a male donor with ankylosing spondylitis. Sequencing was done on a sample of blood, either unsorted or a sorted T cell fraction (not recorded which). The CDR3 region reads CASSRGYQETQYF. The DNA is TGTGCCAGCAGCCGGGGGTACCAAGAGACCCAGTACTTC.